This is a list of T cell receptor beta chains from one sample in a study of glioma-infiltrating T cells after dendritic cell vaccination. TCRdb keeps only in-frame clones here, not all; method: immunoSEQ multiplex PCR. The sample includes 55,000 to 75,000 clones, 80% to 85% of them seen just once. The input for sequencing was blood, taken before dendritic cell vaccination. Receptor source: a human donor with glioblastoma. Both conserved end residues are part of each CDR3. D genes are given only for firm matches. Clone sizes are given selectively: once, few, many, or a class where the clone is expanded.

d_call j_call v_call clone_size cdr3_nt cdr3_aa
TRBD1 TRBJ1-4 TRBV5-1 . TGCGCCAGCAGCTTCAATCCGGGACAGGGAGATGAAAAACTGTTTTTT CASSFNPGQGDEKLFF
. TRBJ2-2 TRBV7-3 . TGTGCCAGCAGCTTACGAATGGCCGCGAACACCGGGGAGCTGTTTTTT CASSLRMAANTGELFF
TRBD1 TRBJ1-3 TRBV7-3 . TGTGCCAGCAGCCAACAGGGGAGTCCCGGAAACACCATATATTTT CASSQQGSPGNTIYF
TRBD2 TRBJ2-1 TRBV5-1 . TGCGCCAGCAGCGTTGGACTAGCGGGGAGCTCCTACAATGAGCAGTTCTTC CASSVGLAGSSYNEQFF
. TRBJ2-3 TRBV7-2 . TGTGCCAGCAGCTCCGGGGTGGCGTTAACAGATACGCAGTATTTT CASSSGVALTDTQYF
TRBD1 TRBJ2-7 TRBV5-1 . TGCGCCAGCAGCTTTTTTCCGACCGGACTGGGGACAGTGAGCTCCTACGAGCAGTACTTC CASSFFPTGLGTVSSYEQYF
TRBD2 TRBJ2-7 TRBV7-3 once TGTGCCAGCAGTACCGGGGGGGGCAGAAAACCCTACGAGCAGTACTTC CASSTGGGRKPYEQYF
TRBD1 TRBJ1-1 TRBV27 . TGTGCCAGCAGTCCAACTACAAGGGGGCGCGCTGAAGCTTTCTTT CASSPTTRGRAEAFF
. TRBJ1-2 TRBV6-5 . TGTGCCAGCAGTTACTCGGGCAAGGGGTATGGCTACACCTTC CASSYSGKGYGYTF
TRBD2 TRBJ2-1 TRBV2 . TGTGCCAGCAGGACTATAGCGGGGGGGAACTACAATGAGCAGTTCTTC CASRTIAGGNYNEQFF
TRBD1 TRBJ2-7 TRBV6-6 . TGTGCCAGCAGTCTAACGGGACAGGGGTTGACGGACGAGCAGTACTTC CASSLTGQGLTDEQYF
TRBD1 TRBJ1-3 TRBV30 . TGTGCCTGGGACAGGGTCCGGGGAAACACCATATATTTT CAWDRVRGNTIYF
TRBD1 TRBJ2-7 TRBV27 . TGTGCCAGCAGTTCGGGACAGGGGGAGAACGAGCAGTACTTC CASSSGQGENEQYF
. TRBJ1-4 TRBV4-3 . TGCGCCAGCAGCCAAGGCGGGACGGCAACTAATGAAAAACTGTTTTTT CASSQGGTATNEKLFF
. TRBJ1-5 TRBV2 few TGTGCCAGCAGTGTAGATCAGCCCCAGCATTTT CASSVDQPQHF
TRBD2 TRBJ2-3 TRBV7-7 . TGTGCTAGCAGCTCTAGCGGGGGAAGCACAGATACGCAGTATTTT CASSSSGGSTDTQYF
. TRBJ2-6 TRBV5-4 . TGTGCCAGCAGCTTTGGCTTCAGAAGCTCTGGGGCCAACGTCCTGACTTTC CASSFGFRSSGANVLTF
. TRBJ2-7 TRBV14 few TGTGCCAGCAGCCGAGCGGCGGGTCCGTCCTACGAGCAGTACTTC CASSRAAGPSYEQYF
. TRBJ1-1 TRBV5-5 . TGTGCCAGCAGCTTCCGGAGGGACACTGAAGCTTTCTTT CASSFRRDTEAFF
. TRBJ1-2 TRBV27 . TGTGCCAGCAGCACCGGGACATCTAACTATGGCTACACCTTC CASSTGTSNYGYTF
TRBD1 TRBJ1-5 TRBV6-5 . TGTGCCACATGGACAGGGGATCAGCCCCAGCATTTT CATWTGDQPQHF
. TRBJ2-1 TRBV11-2 . TGTGCCAGCAGCTTTCTCCTGGCGGGAGAGCAGTTCTTC CASSFLLAGEQFF
TRBD2 TRBJ2-2 TRBV30 . TGTGCCTGGAAGGCTAGCGGGACGAACACCGGGGAGCTGTTTTTT CAWKASGTNTGELFF
. TRBJ2-1 TRBV29-1 . TGCAGCGTTGGTCAGGGTGGGAATGAGCAGTTCTTC CSVGQGGNEQFF
. TRBJ2-2 TRBV5-1 . TGCGCCAGCAGCCAGATAACGAACACCGGGGAGCTGTTTTTT CASSQITNTGELFF
TRBD1 TRBJ2-3 TRBV12-5 . TGTGCTAGTGGTTCGGGACAGGGGACAGATACGCAGTATTTT CASGSGQGTDTQYF
. TRBJ2-7 TRBV7-3 few TGTGCCAGCAGCCTTAGTGGCTCCGCCAGGGACGAGCAGTACTTC CASSLSGSARDEQYF
TRBD2 TRBJ2-3 TRBV30 . TGTGCCTGGCGGCAGACTAGCGGGGGGGGCACAGATACGCAGTATTTT CAWRQTSGGGTDTQYF
TRBD2 TRBJ2-3 TRBV5-6 . TGTGCCAGCAGCTCGATGCGCGCGGGGGGGAGCACAGATACGCAGTATTTT CASSSMRAGGSTDTQYF
TRBD1 TRBJ1-1 TRBV5-4 . TGTGCCAGCAGCTTGGCCTCTCAAAGACAGGGGGCTTTCTTT CASSLASQRQGAFF
. TRBJ1-4 TRBV6-5 . TGTGCCAGCAGGACTATAGCAACTAATGAAAAACTGTTTTTT CASRTIATNEKLFF
. TRBJ2-3 TRBV15 . TGTGCCACCAGCGGACAGACTAGCACAGATACGCAGTATTTT CATSGQTSTDTQYF
. TRBJ1-1 TRBV29-1 many TGCAGCGTTGTGAGGGCCACTGAAGCTTTCTTT CSVVRATEAFF
. TRBJ1-1 TRBV5-1 . TGCGCCAGCAGCTTGGGGGGCGTTGGCACTGAAGCTTTCTTT CASSLGGVGTEAFF
TRBD1 TRBJ2-4 TRBV19 . TGTGCCAGTAGTATGGCCCGAGACAGGGGGCGCGGAAACATTCAGTACTTC CASSMARDRGRGNIQYF
. TRBJ1-1 TRBV29-1 . TGCAGCGTTGGTCCCGCGGGACCTGAAGCTTTCTTT CSVGPAGPEAFF
TRBD1 TRBJ1-1 TRBV5-1 . TGCGCCAGCAGCTTGGGGACAGGGGCAAACACTGAAGCTTTCTTT CASSLGTGANTEAFF
TRBD1 TRBJ1-1 TRBV7-9 . TGTGCCAGCAGCCTAACGACGACAGGGATGAGATCTGAAGCTTTCTTT CASSLTTTGMRSEAFF
TRBD1 TRBJ1-5 TRBV19 . TGTGCCAGTAACCCGGACAGGGGGAACAACCAGCCCCAGCATTTT CASNPDRGNNQPQHF
. TRBJ2-1 TRBV19 few TGTGCCAGTATGCGGAGTCTGTTCGATGAGCAGTTCTTC CASMRSLFDEQFF
. TRBJ2-1 TRBV5-1 . TGCGCCAGCAGCTTGGGGGGGGAAAATGAGCAGTTCTTC CASSLGGENEQFF
. TRBJ1-1 TRBV19 . TGTGCCAGTAGGGAGTTGGGGGGAATGAACACTGAAGCTTTCTTT CASRELGGMNTEAFF
. TRBJ2-5 TRBV7-9 . TGTGCCAGCAGCTTTGCGGGGGACAAAGAGACCCAGTACTTC CASSFAGDKETQYF
TRBD2 TRBJ2-1 TRBV2 . TGTGCCAGCAGGAAAGTAGCGGGGACCATATACAATGAGCAGTTCTTC CASRKVAGTIYNEQFF
. TRBJ2-2 TRBV7-2 . TGTGCCAGCAGCTTTGAGGGATTGTTCACCGGGGAGCTGTTTTTT CASSFEGLFTGELFF
. TRBJ1-2 TRBV7-9 . TGTGCCAGCAGCTCCCCAGGGTTCACACCCTATGGCTACACCTTC CASSSPGFTPYGYTF
. TRBJ1-3 TRBV14 . TGTGCCAGCAGCCGCCTCGGGACATATATGGGAAACACCATATATTTT CASSRLGTYMGNTIYF
TRBD1 TRBJ2-1 TRBV15 . TGTGCCACCAGCGGAAGACAGGGGGCAGGAAATGAGCAGTTCTTC CATSGRQGAGNEQFF
. TRBJ1-1 TRBV7-8 . TGTGCCAGCAGCTTAGTCAGTTCCACGAACACTGAAGCTTTCTTT CASSLVSSTNTEAFF
. TRBJ1-1 TRBV9 . TGTGCCAGCAGCACGGACAGTATGAACACTGAAGCTTTCTTT CASSTDSMNTEAFF
. TRBJ1-2 TRBV9 . TGTGCCAGCACCGTGGGAGGGGTATCTGGCTACACCTTC CASTVGGVSGYTF
TRBD1 TRBJ1-2 TRBV4-1 . TGCGCCAGCAGCCAAAGGACCGCCGTGGGGACAGGGGGGGATGGCTACACCTTC CASSQRTAVGTGGDGYTF
. TRBJ2-7 TRBV11-1 . TGTGCCAGCAGCACCCGGGACGGACTATACGAGCAGTACTTC CASSTRDGLYEQYF
. TRBJ1-4 TRBV5-1 . TGCGCCAGCAGCTTTACAGGGTGGAATGAAAAACTGTTTTTT CASSFTGWNEKLFF
. TRBJ1-5 TRBV12-5 . TGTGCTAGTGGTTTGGGGGCGCGACAGCCCCAGCATTTT CASGLGARQPQHF